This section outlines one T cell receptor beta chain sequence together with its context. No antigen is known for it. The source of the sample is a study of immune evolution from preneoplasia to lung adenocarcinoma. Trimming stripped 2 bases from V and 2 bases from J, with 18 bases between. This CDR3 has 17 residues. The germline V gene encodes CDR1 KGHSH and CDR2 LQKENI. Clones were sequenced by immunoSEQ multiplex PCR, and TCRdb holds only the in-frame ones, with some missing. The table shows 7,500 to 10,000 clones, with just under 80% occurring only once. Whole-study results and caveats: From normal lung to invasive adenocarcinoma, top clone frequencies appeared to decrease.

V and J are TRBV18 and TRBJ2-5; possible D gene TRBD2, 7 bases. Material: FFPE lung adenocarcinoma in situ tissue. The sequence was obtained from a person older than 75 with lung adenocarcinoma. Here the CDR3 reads CASSPRVTGGGQETQYF. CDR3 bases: TGTGCCAGCTCACCAAGAGTGACAGGCGGGGGACAAGAGACCCAGTACTTC.